This T cell receptor (beta chain) was sequenced in a study of early T cells in non-severe SARS-CoV-2 infection. In the study overall: Chains from this unsorted whole-blood bulk RNA could not be paired. General study results and limits: Comparison of clonotypes with VDJdb favored anti-spike CD8 responses while missing private and CD4 specificities.

In the library, individual cDNA molecules carried attached unique molecular identifiers. TCRdb reprocessed the 5' RACE reads via MiXCR and lists one record per CDR3 protein. The data contain about 40,000 distinct CDR3 sequences, roughly 5% of them seen just once; the ten biggest clones take up 4.8%. V shed 5 bases and J shed 3 bases, with 5 bases lying between them. This CDR3 is 12 amino acids long. Germline values: CDR1 SGHTA, CDR2 FQGNSA. Points on this clonotype: Its cognate antigen is unknown.

The origin of this receptor is an adult who was a healthcare worker with PCR-confirmed SARS-CoV-2 infection or an uninfected control (not recorded which). The sample comprised whole blood. The chain uses TRBV7-2 and TRBJ1-5; D remains unclear. The CDR3 is CASSGINQPQHF. The CDR3 nucleotides read TGTGCCAGCAGCGGGATCAATCAGCCCCAGCATTTT.